These 13 T cell receptor beta chains share one sample of origin, sequenced in a study of T-cell memory formation after mild COVID-19. TCRdb reprocessed the 5' RACE reads via MiXCR and lists one record per CDR3 protein. The sample lists about 430,000 distinct CDR3 sequences, around 17% occurring once. Sequencing used PBMCs or a T cell subset sorted from them (not recorded which). Receptor source: a man younger than 30 who had mild COVID-19 (a few samples of this study predate the infection). Cell type and time point are not known.

This clonotype occurred a few times. The rearrangement uses TRBV20-1 and TRBJ2-7, with D perhaps matching TRBD1 or TRBD2 (5 bases each). This CDR3 contains 13 residues. Trimming took 3 bases from V and 0 from J, leaving 9 bases between them. In germline, CDR1 is DFQATT, CDR2 SNEGSKA (reference sequence). CDR3 sequence (DNA): TGCAGTGCTAGGGGACGGAGCTCCTACGAGCAGTACTTC. Translation: CSARGRSSYEQYF.

This clonotype has more than one count but fewer than ten. For the CDR3, the DNA is TGTGCCAGCAGCTTCCAGTCCAGCGGCCACAATGAGCAGTTCTTC. The encoded protein is CASSFQSSGHNEQFF. The chain couples TRBV7-2 to TRBJ2-1, with TRBD2 as a possible D gene (5 bases). V dropped 3 bases and J dropped 5 bases, with 14 bases sitting between them. The CDR3 totals 15 residues. In germline, CDR1 is SGHTA, CDR2 FQGNSA.

This clonotype was counted a few times. The chain has TRBV5-1 and TRBJ2-3, with D possibly matching TRBD1 (6 bases). Trimming left V 4 bases short and J 3 bases short, with 21 bases between. The CDR3 is made up of 17 amino acids. Germline values: CDR1 SGHRS, CDR2 YFSETQ. CDR3 protein: CASSLTPGPTGTDTQYF. CDR3 nucleotides: TGCGCCAGCAGCCTTACACCGGGACCCACAGGGACAGATACGCAGTATTTT.

The genes are TRBV7-9 and TRBJ2-1, with 8 bases fitting TRBD1. The CDR3 is 11 residues long. Germline V gives CDR1 SEHNR, CDR2 FQNEAQ (reference sequence). With 5 bases clipped from V and 14 bases from J, the junction kept 5 bases outside the gene matches. The CDR3: CASSPTGEEFF. DNA of the CDR3: TGTGCCAGCAGCCCGACAGGGGAGGAGTTCTTC.

This rearrangement joins TRBV7-7 to TRBJ2-1; D ambiguous. Germline-derived CDR1 and CDR2 are SSHAT and FNYEAQ (reference sequence). This CDR3 is 13 amino acids long. The CDR3 DNA sequence: TGTGCTAGCCGTGGGTATCTGGGGAATGAGCAGTTCTTC. This gives the protein CASRGYLGNEQFF.

This chain connects TRBV28 to TRBJ2-5, with D perhaps matching TRBD2 (5 bases). Germline CDR1 and CDR2: MDHEN and SYDVKM. The CDR3 length is 14 residues. Trimming took 3 bases from V and 5 from J, leaving 13 bases between them. This CDR3 reads CASSFARGSETQYF. CDR3 bases: TGTGCCAGCAGTTTTGCAAGAGGGTCGGAGACCCAGTACTTC.

This clonotype turned up a few times. The chain combines TRBV20-1 with TRBJ2-7; 9 bases match TRBD2. CDR1 and CDR2 from the germline V gene are DFQATT and SNEGSKA (reference sequence). The V and J ends lost 6 bases and 6 bases, in that order; junction bases with no gene match: 9. This CDR3 is 13 amino acids long. Here the CDR3 reads CSAPRGGEREQYF. The DNA of the CDR3 is TGCAGTGCCCCACGCGGGGGGGAGCGCGAGCAGTACTTC.

This clonotype occurred a few times. CDR3 in DNA: TGTGCTAGTGGTTTCGCCTCACCGGATACGCAGTATTTT. Amino acids: CASGFASPDTQYF. This sequence joins TRBV12-5 and TRBJ2-3; D not resolved. CDR1 and CDR2 (germline): LGHNT, FRNRAP. The CDR3 runs 13 residues. V gave up 3 bases and J gave up 6 bases, with 10 bases separating them.

In its sample, this clonotype was seen a few times. The rearrangement uses TRBV25-1 and TRBJ1-2; perhaps TRBD1 as D (5 bases). The CDR3 is 12 residues long. CDR1 and CDR2 (germline): MGHDK, SYGVNS. V was cut by 8 bases and J by 5 bases, with 12 bases left in between. CDR3 DNA sequence: TGTGCCAGCGGGGACGGTTATTATGGCTACACCTTC. As protein: CASGDGYYGYTF.

J is TRBJ2-3 and V is TRBV7-3; no reliable D call. From germline, CDR1 is SGHTA and CDR2 FQGTGA. This CDR3 has 13 amino acids. Trimming shortened V by 3 bases and J by 5 bases, and 9 bases separated the two germline ends. The CDR3 DNA sequence: TGTGCCAGCAGCTTTATTGCCAAAGATACGCAGTATTTT. Translation gives CASSFIAKDTQYF.

This clonotype was observed a few times. The chain recombines TRBV5-1 with TRBJ1-4; D unresolved. This CDR3 is 15 amino acids long. Germline CDR1 reads SGHRS; CDR2 reads YFSETQ. V lost 6 bases, J lost 6 bases, and 18 bases lay in between. The CDR3 coding sequence is TGCGCCAGCACCTACGTGGGGAATCAGGATGAAAAACTGTTTTTT. This translates into CASTYVGNQDEKLFF.

This clonotype was seen more than once but under ten times. The chain joins TRBV28 to TRBJ2-2; 9 bases are shared with TRBD1. J lost 7 bases, V lost 3 bases, and 9 bases had no gene match. This CDR3 has 16 amino acids. CDR1 is MDHEN and CDR2 is SYDVKM in the germline V gene. CDR3: CASSLHGQGKGGELFF. CDR3 sequence (DNA): TGTGCCAGCAGTTTGCATGGACAGGGGAAAGGCGGGGAGCTGTTTTTT. Filled out from reference TRBV28 and TRBJ2-2, the complete variable domain reads DVKVTQSSRYLVKRTGEKVFLECVQDMDHENMFWYRQDPGLGLRLIYFSYDVKMKEKGDIPEGYSVSREKKERFSLILESASTNQTSMYLCASSLHGQGKGGELFFGEGSRLTVL.

This chain connects TRBV28 to TRBJ2-7; 11 bases align to TRBD1. The CDR3 totals 13 residues. Germline V gene lookup returns CDR1 MDHEN and CDR2 SYDVKM. The V and J ends lost 10 bases and 4 bases, in that order; junction bases with no gene match: 6. The CDR3 DNA follows: TGTGCCACCCGGGACAGGGGGTTTTACGAGCAGTACGTC. Amino acids: CATRDRGFYEQYV.